The sequence of this T cell receptor beta chain was determined in a study of blood T cell repertoires in COVID-19. Study at large: There were acute and convalescent COVID-19 samples, and they came from the United States, Italy and Spain. T cells, B-cell-depleted T cells, or PBMCs supplied cDNA or gDNA.

This clone came up once. Clones were sequenced by immunoSEQ multiplex PCR, and TCRdb holds only the in-frame ones, with some missing. Of 150,000 to 200,000 clones in the sample, about three quarters were seen once. The clonotype was recovered from a woman aged 70-85 years with acute or convalescent COVID-19. The sequencing input was peripheral blood.

The CDR3 is CASSSPDRNGYTF. Here the CDR3 DNA reads TGTGCCAGCAGCTCGCCCGACAGAAATGGCTACACCTTC. The chain couples TRBV5-4 to TRBJ1-2, with a tentative D call TRBD1 (5 bases). V was clipped by 3 bases and J by 6 bases, with 12 bases between them. The CDR3 totals 13 residues. Germline-derived CDR1 and CDR2 are SGHNT and YYREEE (reference sequence). Looking up the rest from reference TRBV5-4 and TRBJ1-2 gives the full variable domain: ETGVTQSPTHLIKTRGQQVTLRCSSQSGHNTVSWYQQALGQGPQFIFQYYREEENGRGNFPPRFSGLQFPNYSSELNVNALELDDSALYLCASSSPDRNGYTFGSGTRLTVV.